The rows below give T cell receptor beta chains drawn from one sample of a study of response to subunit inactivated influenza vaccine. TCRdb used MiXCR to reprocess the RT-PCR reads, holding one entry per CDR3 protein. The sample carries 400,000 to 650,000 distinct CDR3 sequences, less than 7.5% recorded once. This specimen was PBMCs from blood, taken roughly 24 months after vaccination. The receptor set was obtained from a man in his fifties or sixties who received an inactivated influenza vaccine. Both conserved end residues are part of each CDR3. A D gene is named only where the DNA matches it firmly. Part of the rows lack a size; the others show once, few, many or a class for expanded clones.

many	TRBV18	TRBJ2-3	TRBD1	CASSPGTGGRDTQYF	TGTGCCAGCTCACCAGGGACAGGGGGCCGAGATACGCAGTATTTT
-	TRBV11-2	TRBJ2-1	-	CASSLWVSNEQFF	TGTGCCAGCAGCCTCTGGGTTAGCAATGAGCAGTTCTTC
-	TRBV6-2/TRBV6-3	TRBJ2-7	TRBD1	CASPPDRGPNEQYF	TGTGCCAGCCCGCCGGACAGGGGACCCAACGAGCAGTACTTC
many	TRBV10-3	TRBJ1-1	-	CAISDVGARNTEAFF	TGTGCCATCAGTGACGTAGGGGCGCGGAACACTGAAGCTTTCTTT
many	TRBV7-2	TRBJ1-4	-	CASSLVAAYNEKLFF	TGTGCCAGCAGCTTAGTCGCAGCCTATAATGAAAAACTGTTTTTT
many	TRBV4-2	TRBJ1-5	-	CASSPTSNQPQHF	TGTGCCAGCAGCCCCACCAGCAATCAGCCCCAGCATTTT
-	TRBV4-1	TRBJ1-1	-	CASSQEGAMMNTEAFF	TGCGCCAGCAGCCAAGAAGGGGCGATGATGAACACTGAAGCTTTCTTT
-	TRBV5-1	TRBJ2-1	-	CASSSEAGLIYNEQFF	TGCGCCAGCAGCTCGGAAGCGGGCCTTATCTACAATGAGCAGTTCTTC
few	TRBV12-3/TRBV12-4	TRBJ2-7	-	CASNVGPPPYEQYF	TGTGCCAGCAACGTGGGACCGCCACCCTACGAGCAGTACTTC
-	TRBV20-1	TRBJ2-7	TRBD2	CSALAGGSGEQYF	TGCAGTGCCCTAGCCGGCGGGAGTGGCGAGCAGTACTTC
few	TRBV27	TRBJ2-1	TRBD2	CASSSQIPTSGKDNEQFF	TGTGCCAGCAGTTCGCAAATACCGACTAGCGGAAAAGACAATGAGCAGTTCTTC
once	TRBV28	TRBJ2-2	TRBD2	CASSFVGGDSGELFF	TGTGCCAGCAGTTTCGTTGGGGGGGATAGCGGGGAGCTGTTTTTT
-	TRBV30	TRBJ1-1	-	CAWGVGGHTEAFF	TGTGCCTGGGGAGTGGGGGGGCACACTGAAGCTTTCTTT
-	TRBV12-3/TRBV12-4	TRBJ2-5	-	CASSGGHQETRYF	TGTGCCAGTTCGGGGGGACACCAAGAGACCCGGTACTTC
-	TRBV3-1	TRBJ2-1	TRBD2	CASSQPLAGVPRGQFF	TGTGCCAGCAGCCAACCCCTAGCGGGGGTCCCACGGGGGCAGTTCTTC
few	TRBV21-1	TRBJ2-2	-	CASRFGSKGELFF	TGTGCCAGCAGGTTCGGGAGTAAGGGGGAGCTGTTTTTT
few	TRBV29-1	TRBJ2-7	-	CSVEQSSYEQYF	TGCAGCGTTGAGCAGTCCTCCTACGAGCAGTACTTC
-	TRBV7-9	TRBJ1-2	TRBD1	CASSLETGGRGYTF	TGTGCCAGCAGCTTAGAGACAGGGGGCCGTGGCTACACCTTC
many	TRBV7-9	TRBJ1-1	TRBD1	CASSPPTGVNTEAFF	TGTGCCAGCAGCCCTCCGACAGGGGTGAACACTGAAGCTTTCTTT
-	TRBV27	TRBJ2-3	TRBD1	CASSTGQGVGTDTQYF	TGTGCCAGCAGTACGGGACAGGGGGTTGGAACAGATACGCAGTATTTT
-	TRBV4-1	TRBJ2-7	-	CASSQGPSERYEQYF	TGCGCCAGCAGCCAAGGGCCTAGCGAACGATACGAGCAGTACTTC
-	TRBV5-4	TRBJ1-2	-	CASSSKGDGYTF	TGTGCCAGCAGCTCTAAAGGGGATGGCTACACCTTC
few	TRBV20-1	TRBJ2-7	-	CSARGVSPWEQYF	TGCAGTGCTAGGGGGGTCTCTCCGTGGGAGCAGTACTTC
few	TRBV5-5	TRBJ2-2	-	CASSLSVQNTGELFF	TGTGCCAGCAGCTTGTCGGTTCAGAACACCGGGGAGCTGTTTTTT
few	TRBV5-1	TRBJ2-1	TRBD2	CASTPAGGTYNEQFF	TGCGCCAGCACGCCCGCGGGGGGTACCTACAATGAGCAGTTCTTC
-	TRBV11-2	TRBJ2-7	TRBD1	CASSLGMGQMLYEQYF	TGTGCCAGCAGCTTAGGGATGGGACAGATGCTTTACGAGCAGTACTTC